These T cell receptor beta chains were read from a single sample in a study of a mutant IDH1 vaccine in newly diagnosed glioma. TCRdb's table, derived via immunoSEQ multiplex PCR, lists solely in-frame clones and lacks some. This table has approximately 28,000 clones, 70% to 90% appearing once. These receptors have no known antigen. The input for sequencing was PBMCs, taken from a glioma patient whose treatment included an IDH1 peptide vaccine. All receptors come from a man aged 30 to 45 with glioma. Both conserved end residues are part of each CDR3. The D gene is left open where the match is weak. For some rows the clone size is stated as once, few or many, or as a class when expanded; others skip it.

j_call v_call clone_size d_call cdr3_nt cdr3_aa
TRBJ2-7 TRBV6-5 - - TGTGCCAGCAGTAAACGGGGCGTCTACGAGCAGTACTTC CASSKRGVYEQYF
TRBJ2-5 TRBV5-6 - - TGTGCCAGCAGCTTGGTGTCTGCGAAGGAGACCCAGTACTTC CASSLVSAKETQYF
TRBJ2-2 TRBV7-9 - - TGTGCCAGCAGATGGCAAGATCGGGACAAGAACACCGGGGAGCTGTTTTTT CASRWQDRDKNTGELFF
TRBJ1-6 TRBV2 - - TGTGCCAGTGCCGGTAATTCACCCCTCCACTTT CASAGNSPLHF
TRBJ2-5 TRBV6-1 - - TGTGCCAGCAGTGGCGAGAGGGTAACCCAGTACTTC CASSGERVTQYF
TRBJ1-5 TRBV19 - TRBD1 TGTGCCAGTGCCGACAGGGCAGAGCAGCCCCAGCATTTT CASADRAEQPQHF
TRBJ2-3 TRBV29-1 - - TGCAGCGTCGGACTGTCTAGCACAGATACGCAGTATTTT CSVGLSSTDTQYF
TRBJ1-5 TRBV30 - - TGTGCCTTGACCCAGGGCCCCTCTCAGCCCCAGCATTTT CALTQGPSQPQHF
TRBJ2-1 TRBV30 - TRBD2 TGTGCCTGGTCGACTAGCGGGTTCTCCTACAATGAGCAGTTCTTC CAWSTSGFSYNEQFF
TRBJ2-7 TRBV5-1 - TRBD2 TGCGCCAGCAGCTTGGATCTAGCGGGAGCCGAAGACTACGAGCAGTACTTC CASSLDLAGAEDYEQYF
TRBJ2-2 TRBV4-3 once - TGCGCCAGCAGCCAAGGATTCAGGAACACCGGGGAGCTGTTTTTT CASSQGFRNTGELFF
TRBJ1-3 TRBV7-2 - - TGTGCCAGCAGCTCGCTTCGGAACACCATATATTTT CASSSLRNTIYF
TRBJ1-1 TRBV28 - - TGTGCCAGCAGCCCCTGGGGTAGCCCTGAAGCTTTCTTT CASSPWGSPEAFF
TRBJ2-2 TRBV9 - - TGTGCCAGCAGCGCTGAGACCCTGTTGGAGCTGTTTTTT CASSAETLLELFF
TRBJ1-5 TRBV30 - TRBD1 TGTGCCTGGAGAAAGACAGGGGGAGGTAATCAGCCCCAGCATTTT CAWRKTGGGNQPQHF
TRBJ1-2 TRBV18 - - TGTGCCAGCTCACCAGACAGCGAGAACTATGGCTACACCTTC CASSPDSENYGYTF
TRBJ2-3 TRBV7-2 - TRBD2 TGTGCCAGCAGCTCCCCGTCTAGCGGCATATCCACAGATACGCAGTATTTT CASSSPSSGISTDTQYF
TRBJ1-1 TRBV5-4 - - TGTGCCAGCAGCCTAAGGGGACTGCCGAACACTGAAGCTTTCTTT CASSLRGLPNTEAFF
TRBJ2-7 TRBV14 - TRBD1 TGTGCCAGCAGCCAAGAACGGGCAGGGGGCGACGAGCAGTACTTC CASSQERAGGDEQYF
TRBJ2-5 TRBV15 - - TGTGCCACCAGCAGAGTAGGGGGTTTTGAGACCCAGTACTTC CATSRVGGFETQYF
TRBJ2-5 TRBV2 - - TGTGCCAGCAGTGTGGGGTCCGGGGAGACCCAGTACTTC CASSVGSGETQYF